The present T cell receptor (beta chain) was sequenced within a study of beta chain features in type 1 diabetes. Germline assignment: CDR1 MNHEY and CDR2 SVGAGI. The CDR3 contains 14 residues. cDNA synthesis used the whole RNA isolate, giving expressed TCRB sequences. The study sequenced naive, central memory and regulatory T cell samples to an average of about 3.6 million reads. Measured with immunoSEQ multiplex PCR; TCRdb has only the in-frame clones, and not every one. The sample yields 150,000 or so clones, approximately 9.2% seen once. In all sorted populations, purity surpassed 95%. Findings of the study overall: A closer apparent resemblance between naive, central memory and Treg TCRB repertoires was seen in patients than in healthy donors.

Regarding this clone: Its antigen is as yet unknown. A read error may account for a junction end that differs from germline.

The clonotype was recovered from a man younger than 35 in good health. Input material: central memory CD4+ T cells from blood. The chain joins TRBV6-5 to TRBJ1-4; possible D gene TRBD1, 5 bases. CDR3 DNA sequence: TGTGCCAGCAGTAACTCCAGGGTGCGTGAAAAACTGTTTTTT. Protein: CASSNSRVREKLFF.